Below, 25 T cell receptor beta chains from the same sample are listed, as sequenced in a study of blood T cells in healthy people across ages. Primers used in a second PCR of about 7 to 12 cycles were a sample-barcoded 5' primer and a J-beta primer mix. TCRdb re-analysed the 5' RACE reads in MiXCR, keeping a single row per CDR3 protein. Here the sample spans hundreds of thousands of distinct CDR3 sequences, over 40% being singletons. Material: blood. Receptor source: a man of 80 years or more in good health.

This chain links TRBV6-1 with TRBJ1-6, with D possibly matching TRBD1 (5 bases). The germline CDR1 and CDR2 sequences are MNHNS and SASEGT. CDR3 size: 16 residues. The V gene lost 2 bases and the J gene lost 9 bases, with 17 bases spanning the gap. This CDR3 is CASSESGRRVFSPLHF. The CDR3 DNA reads as TGTGCCAGCAGTGAAAGTGGGCGCAGGGTCTTTTCACCCCTCCACTTT.

V usage is TRBV5-6 and J usage is TRBJ2-1; 8 bases fit TRBD2. This CDR3 has 18 residues. With V trimmed by 7 bases and J by 0 bases, 15 bases remained unmatched. CDR1 is SGHDT and CDR2 is YYEEEE in the germline V gene. The CDR3 DNA reads as TGTGCCAGCCACGGGACTAGTGGGGGCGTGAGCTCCTACAATGAGCAGTTCTTC. Translated: CASHGTSGGVSSYNEQFF.

This clonotype has just a few counts. This chain uses TRBV18 with TRBJ2-5; TRBD2 is a possible D gene (5 bases). CDR1 is KGHSH and CDR2 is LQKENI in the germline V gene. The CDR3 is 14 amino acids. Trimming removed 3 bases at V and 5 bases at J, with 13 bases between. The CDR3 protein is CASSPRGLTETQYF. The CDR3 DNA is TGTGCCAGCTCACCCCGGGGTCTCACGGAGACCCAGTACTTC.

This clonotype was detected many times. The chain joins TRBV7-9 to TRBJ1-5; 8 nucleotides align to TRBD1. The CDR3 covers 15 residues. Losses at the gene ends were 5 bases for V and 7 bases for J; bases not matched to a gene: 10. The germline V gene encodes CDR1 SEHNR and CDR2 FQNEAQ (reference sequence). The CDR3 DNA reads as TGTGCCAGCAGCCCCTCGACAGGGGTCGGGCAGCCCCAGCATTTT. It specifies CASSPSTGVGQPQHF. Full variable domain (outside the CDR3, taken from reference TRBV7-9 and TRBJ1-5): DTGVSQNPRHKITKRGQNVTFRCDPISEHNRLYWYRQTLGQGPEFLTYFQNEAQLEKSRLLSDRFSAERPKGSFSTLEIQRTEQGDSAMYLCASSPSTGVGQPQHFGDGTRLSIL.

V is TRBV6-2 or TRBV6-3 and J is TRBJ2-1, with 10 nucleotides matching TRBD2. The CDR3 loop spans 14 amino acids. Germline CDR1 MNHEY, CDR2 SVGEGT. Trimming cost V 6 bases and J 7 bases; bases outside gene matches: 6. CDR3 in DNA: TGTGCCAGCAGGAGCGGGGGGGCCGGTAATGAGCAGTTCTTC. This codes for CASRSGGAGNEQFF.

This clonotype was picked up a small number of times. The V and J genes are TRBV28 and TRBJ2-1; 10 bases are a match to TRBD2. The V segment lost 6 bases and the J segment 3 bases; nucleotides outside the gene matches: 5. This CDR3 contains 15 residues. CDR1 is MDHEN and CDR2 is SYDVKM in the germline V gene. CDR3 in amino acids: CASSLLAGNYNEQFF. The CDR3 coding sequence is TGTGCCAGCAGCCTACTAGCGGGAAACTACAATGAGCAGTTCTTC.

This clonotype has more than one count but fewer than ten. This rearrangement joins TRBV9 to TRBJ2-5; D may correspond to TRBD1 or TRBD2 (5 bases each). Germline V gives CDR1 SGDLS, CDR2 YYNGEE. The CDR3 length is 14 residues. V was shortened by 4 bases and J by 2 bases, with 12 bases between the two germline ends. CDR3 sequence (DNA): TGTGCCAGCAGCCCAAACTGGGGGCAAGAGACCCAGTACTTC. Residues: CASSPNWGQETQYF.

This chain connects TRBV3-1 to TRBJ2-3; TRBD2 matches at 7 bases. V dropped 0 bases and J dropped 8; count of bases not matched to a gene: 8. This CDR3 has 15 amino acids. Germline V gene data show CDR1 as LGHDT and CDR2 as YNNKEL (reference sequence). CDR3 region: CASSQDLLAASTQYF. As DNA, the CDR3 is TGTGCCAGCAGCCAAGATCTTCTAGCGGCGAGTACGCAGTATTTT.

V and J are TRBV20-1 and TRBJ2-3; 7 positions match TRBD2. Losses at the gene ends were 8 bases for V and 4 bases for J; bases not matched to a gene: 15. CDR3 size: 15 residues. Looked up from germline, CDR1 is DFQATT and CDR2 is SNEGSKA (reference sequence). The CDR3 nucleotides are TGCAGTCTCAAATCTAGCGGAGCCCGGGCAGATACGCAGTATTTT. It is translated as CSLKSSGARADTQYF.

The chain couples TRBV5-1 to TRBJ1-1, with a tentative D call TRBD1 (5 bases). The V and J ends lost 6 bases and 1 base respectively, with 13 bases between them. Germline-derived CDR1 and CDR2 are SGHRS and YFSETQ. The CDR3 sequence is 14 residues long. DNA of the CDR3: TGCGCCAGCATGAGGGGTCGCCAGAACACTGAAGCTTTCTTT. Its protein product is CASMRGRQNTEAFF.

The J gene is TRBJ1-2, the V gene TRBV27; 9 bases fit TRBD1. CDR1 is MNHEY, CDR2 SMNVEV, per germline (reference sequence). V was clipped by 4 bases and J by 3 bases; unmatched bases: 12. The CDR3 is made up of 17 amino acids. The DNA of the CDR3 is TGTGCCAGCAGTTCTGGACAGGGGCGAACATTGCACTATGGCTACACCTTC. Translating it yields CASSSGQGRTLHYGYTF.

The chain recombines TRBV4-3 with TRBJ2-1; 8 positions match TRBD1. The CDR3 length is 16 residues. The trim removed 1 base at V and 2 bases at J, leaving 4 bases unmatched. CDR1 LGHNA and CDR2 YSLEER come from the germline V gene. CDR3 residues: CASSQAAGGAYNEQFF. The CDR3 region has the DNA TGCGCCAGCAGCCAAGCTGCAGGGGGCGCCTACAATGAGCAGTTCTTC.

Written as DNA, the CDR3 is TGTGCCAGCAGCCAAGATGGTGCAGGGGGAGTTGGAAACACCATATATTTT. It codes for CASSQDGAGGVGNTIYF. This rearrangement joins TRBV4-2 to TRBJ1-3; the match to TRBD1 covers 7 bases. Germline assignment: CDR1 LGHNA and CDR2 YNFKEQ. Trimming took 0 bases from V and 3 from J; bases not matched to a gene: 8. The CDR3 loop spans 17 amino acids.

The chain links TRBV12-3 or TRBV12-4 to TRBJ1-1; 9 bases are a match to TRBD1. CDR3 length: 16 residues. Losses at the gene ends were 2 bases for V and 0 bases for J; bases not matched to a gene: 4. The CDR3 protein is CASSLQGQGLNTEAFF. The CDR3, as DNA: TGTGCCAGCAGTTTACAGGGACAGGGTTTGAACACTGAAGCTTTCTTT.

The rearrangement uses TRBV4-2 and TRBJ1-2; no firm D call. The V gene's germline CDR1 is LGHNA and CDR2 YNFKEQ. V dropped 0 bases and J dropped 0 bases, with 8 bases sitting between them. CDR3 length: 15 residues. The CDR3 protein is CASSQEWETNYGYTF. CDR3 nucleotides: TGTGCCAGCAGCCAAGAGTGGGAGACTAACTATGGCTACACCTTC.

The chain carries TRBV12-3 or TRBV12-4 and TRBJ1-5, with TRBD1 matching 8 bases. The CDR3 contains 14 residues. Losses at the gene ends were 5 bases for V and 7 bases for J; bases not matched to a gene: 7. CDR3 DNA: TGTGCCAGCAGTAAGGACAGGGTAAGGCAGCCCCAGCATTTT. Translated: CASSKDRVRQPQHF.

The V call is TRBV24-1, the J call TRBJ2-7, with 9 bases lining up with TRBD2. Trimming took 7 bases from V and 0 from J; bases not matched to a gene: 3. The CDR3 is 14 amino acids. Germline V gene lookup returns CDR1 KGHDR and CDR2 SFDVKD. This CDR3 reads CATSGGGGSYEQYF. The CDR3, as DNA: TGTGCCACCAGCGGCGGGGGGGGCTCCTACGAGCAGTACTTC.

This clonotype has more than one count but fewer than ten. The V gene is TRBV29-1, the J gene TRBJ1-1; D is possibly TRBD1 (6 bases). Germline V CDR1 and CDR2: SQVTM, ANQGSEA. The V and J ends lost 3 bases and 6 bases respectively, with 11 bases between them. The CDR3 is 12 amino acids. The CDR3 reads CSVDGGAAEAFF. The CDR3 nucleotides are TGCAGCGTTGATGGGGGGGCAGCTGAAGCTTTCTTT.

The V call is TRBV7-2, the J call TRBJ2-5; TRBD2 matches 9 bases. The CDR3 extends over 16 amino acids. V lost 1 base to trimming and J lost 11 bases; unmatched junction nucleotides: 14. CDR1 and CDR2 from the germline V gene are SGHTA and FQGNSA. CDR3 in amino acids: CASSLVAGTSRNEQYF. The DNA for the CDR3 is TGTGCCAGCAGCTTAGTGGCCGGGACTAGCCGGAATGAGCAGTACTTC.

This clonotype showed up just a few times. The V and J genes are TRBV4-3 and TRBJ2-4, with 10 bases matching TRBD1. The closer fit of TRBJ2-7 to the DNA end suggests the J call may be wrong. The CDR3 has 14 amino acids. CDR1 and CDR2 from the germline V gene are LGHNA and YSLEER. The CDR3 here is CASSQGQGFNEQYF. The DNA for the CDR3 is TGCGCCAGCAGCCAGGGACAGGGGTTCAACGAGCAGTACTTC.

This clonotype was found a few times. The genes are TRBV25-1 and TRBJ2-1, with 11 bases identical to TRBD2. CDR3 length: 17 amino acids. V lost 4 bases to trimming and J lost 5 bases; unmatched junction nucleotides: 10. Germline CDR1 MGHDK, CDR2 SYGVNS. The CDR3 is CASSAFLSGRANNEQFF. CDR3 coding DNA: TGTGCCAGCAGTGCTTTTCTTAGCGGGAGGGCCAACAATGAGCAGTTCTTC.

The V gene is TRBV21-1, the J gene TRBJ1-5. TRBV21-1 is a pseudogene. The CDR3 extends over 11 amino acids. The CDR3 protein is CASRSNQPQHF. In nucleotides, the CDR3 is TGTGCCAGCAGAAGCAATCAGCCCCAGCATTTT.

The rearrangement links TRBV6-5 to TRBJ2-1; TRBD2 might be the D (5 bases). Germline V gives CDR1 MNHEY, CDR2 SVGAGI. CDR3 size: 16 residues. Trimming removed 6 bases from V and 2 bases from J, with 17 bases in between. The CDR3 DNA is TGTGCCAGCAGCCCTCGGGATAGGAGGACCTACAATGAGCAGTTCTTC. It specifies CASSPRDRRTYNEQFF.

In this sample, this clonotype turned up a few times. This chain uses TRBV7-6 with TRBJ2-7, with 8 bases matching TRBD2. CDR3 length: 15 residues. V gave up 1 base and J gave up 3 bases; unmatched junction bases: 5. The germline gives CDR1 SGHVS, CDR2 FNYEAQ. The CDR3 here is CASSLVAGGRYEQYF. CDR3 coding DNA: TGTGCCAGCAGCTTAGTTGCGGGGGGCCGCTACGAGCAGTACTTC.

The chain employs TRBV2 and TRBJ2-7; 7 nucleotides match TRBD2. The CDR3 spans 13 residues. V lost 10 bases, J lost 2 bases, and 8 bases stayed unmatched. Per germline, CDR1 SNHLY and CDR2 FYNNEI. The CDR3 is CATQAGRTYEQYF. The CDR3 DNA is TGTGCCACCCAAGCGGGGAGAACCTACGAGCAGTACTTC. The whole variable domain, filled in from reference TRBV2 and TRBJ2-7, reads EPEVTQTPSHQVTQMGQEVILRCVPISNHLYFYWYRQILGQKVEFLVSFYNNEISEKSEIFDDQFSVERPDGSNFTLKIRSTKLEDSAMYFCATQAGRTYEQYFGPGTRLTVT.